A single sample is the source of the 5 T cell receptor beta chains below, sequenced in a study of T cell responses to AZD1222 COVID-19 vaccine. Only in-frame clones appear in the TCRdb table, and some are missing; sequencing was by immunoSEQ multiplex PCR. The profile covers 80,000 or so clones, with nearly 90% appearing a single time and around 1.5% taken by the ten largest. The sample in question was peripheral blood, obtained on day 0 of AZD1222 vaccination. The receptors stem from an adult in good health.

The V call is TRBV5-1, the J call TRBJ1-1; weak D call: TRBD1 (6 bases). Trimming pared 6 bases from V and 0 bases from J, leaving 15 bases between. The CDR3 is 15 amino acids. Germline CDR1 SGHRS, CDR2 YFSETQ. The CDR3: CASTPGGPLNTEAFF. The CDR3 region has the DNA TGCGCCAGCACCCCGGGGGGGCCGTTGAACACTGAAGCTTTCTTT.

The rearrangement uses TRBV6-5 and TRBJ2-7; D uncertain. Germline V gene data show CDR1 as MNHEY and CDR2 as SVGAGI. V gave up 6 bases and J gave up 3 bases, with 15 bases separating them. The CDR3 is made up of 14 amino acids. The DNA of the CDR3 is TGTGCCAGCAGGGTCCCTAATGGAATCTACGAGCAGTACTTC. It codes for CASRVPNGIYEQYF.

This chain links TRBV29-1 with TRBJ2-7; a weak D match, TRBD2 (5 bases). V lost 7 bases to trimming and J lost 7 bases, with 14 bases between them. This CDR3 has 11 residues. CDR1 is SQVTM and CDR2 is ANQGSEA in the germline V gene. In nucleotides, the CDR3 is TGCAGCGCCACGGGGTCCGGGGAGCAGTACTTC. It codes for CSATGSGEQYF.

The J gene is TRBJ1-2, the V gene TRBV7-2; D is uncertain. The length of the CDR3 is 14 residues. Germline V gene data show CDR1 as SGHTA and CDR2 as FQGNSA. Deletions cut 1 base from V and 0 bases from J, with 6 bases between. In nucleotides, the CDR3 is TGTGCCAGCAGCTTAGAGGCCGCTAACTATGGCTACACCTTC. This gives the protein CASSLEAANYGYTF. Full variable domain (rest looked up from reference TRBV7-2 and TRBJ1-2): GAGVSQSPSNKVTEKGKDVELRCDPISGHTALYWYRQSLGQGLEFLIYFQGNSAPDKSGLPSDRFSAERTGGSVSTLTIQRTQQEDSAVYLCASSLEAANYGYTFGSGTRLTVV.

V gene TRBV7-2 combines with J gene TRBJ1-5; D gene uncertain. The CDR3 is 17 residues long. The germline V gene has CDR1 SGHTA and CDR2 FQGNSA. V lost 2 bases and J lost 0, with 14 bases in between. DNA of the CDR3: TGTGCCAGCAGCTTACGGGCTAGGGCGGATAGCAATCAGCCCCAGCATTTT. Its translation: CASSLRARADSNQPQHF.